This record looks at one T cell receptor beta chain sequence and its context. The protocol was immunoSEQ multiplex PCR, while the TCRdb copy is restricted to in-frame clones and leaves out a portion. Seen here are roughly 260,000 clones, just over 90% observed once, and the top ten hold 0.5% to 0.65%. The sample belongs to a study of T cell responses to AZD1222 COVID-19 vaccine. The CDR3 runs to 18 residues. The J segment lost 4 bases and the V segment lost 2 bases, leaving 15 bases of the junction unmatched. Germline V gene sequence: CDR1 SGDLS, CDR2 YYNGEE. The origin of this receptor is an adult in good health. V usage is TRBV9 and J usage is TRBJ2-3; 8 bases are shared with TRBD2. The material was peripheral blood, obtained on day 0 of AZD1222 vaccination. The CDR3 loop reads CASSVVSPGGRPADTQYF. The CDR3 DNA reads TGTGCCAGCAGCGTGGTGAGTCCGGGCGGGAGGCCTGCAGATACGCAGTATTTT.